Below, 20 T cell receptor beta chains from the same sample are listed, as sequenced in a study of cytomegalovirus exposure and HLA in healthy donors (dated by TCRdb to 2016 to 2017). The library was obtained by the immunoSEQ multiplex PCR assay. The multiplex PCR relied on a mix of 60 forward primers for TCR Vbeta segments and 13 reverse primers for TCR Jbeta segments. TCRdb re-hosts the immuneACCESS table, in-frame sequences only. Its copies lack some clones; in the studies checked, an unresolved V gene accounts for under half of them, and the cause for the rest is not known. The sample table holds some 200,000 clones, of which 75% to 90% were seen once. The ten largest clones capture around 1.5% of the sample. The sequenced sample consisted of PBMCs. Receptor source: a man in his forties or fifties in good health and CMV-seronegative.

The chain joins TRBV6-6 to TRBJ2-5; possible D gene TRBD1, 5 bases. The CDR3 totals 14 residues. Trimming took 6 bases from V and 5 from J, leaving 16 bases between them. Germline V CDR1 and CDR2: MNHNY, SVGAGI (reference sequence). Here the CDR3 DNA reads TGTGCCAGCAGGAGACCAGCTTCAGGGGAGACCCAGTACTTC. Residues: CASRRPASGETQYF.

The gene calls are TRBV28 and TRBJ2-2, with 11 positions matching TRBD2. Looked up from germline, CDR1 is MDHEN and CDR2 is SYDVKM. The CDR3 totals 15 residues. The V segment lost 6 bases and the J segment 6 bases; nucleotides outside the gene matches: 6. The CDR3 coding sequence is TGTGCCAGCAGGGTAGCGGGAGGGTTTCCCGGGGAGCTGTTTTTT. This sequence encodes CASRVAGGFPGELFF.

CDR3 in amino acids: CASSQDSLQETQYF. The CDR3 DNA follows: TGTGCCAGCAGCCAAGATTCCCTACAAGAGACCCAGTACTTC. The rearrangement joins TRBV4-2 to TRBJ2-5; no definite D call. V lost 0 bases and J lost 2, with 7 bases in between. This CDR3 region has 14 residues. The germline V gene has CDR1 LGHNA and CDR2 YNFKEQ.

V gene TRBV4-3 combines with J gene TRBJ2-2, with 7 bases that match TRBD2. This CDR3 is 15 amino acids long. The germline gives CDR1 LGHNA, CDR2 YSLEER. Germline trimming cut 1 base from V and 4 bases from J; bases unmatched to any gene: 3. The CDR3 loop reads CASSQGPGGTGELFF. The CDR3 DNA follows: TGCGCCAGCAGCCAAGGTCCGGGAGGCACCGGGGAGCTGTTTTTT.

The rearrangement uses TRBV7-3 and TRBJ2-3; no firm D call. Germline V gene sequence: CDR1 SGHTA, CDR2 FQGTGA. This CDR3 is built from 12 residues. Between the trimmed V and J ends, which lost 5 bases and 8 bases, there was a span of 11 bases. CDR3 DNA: TGTGCCAGCAGCCCTAGTACCGGTACGCAGTATTTT. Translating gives CASSPSTGTQYF.

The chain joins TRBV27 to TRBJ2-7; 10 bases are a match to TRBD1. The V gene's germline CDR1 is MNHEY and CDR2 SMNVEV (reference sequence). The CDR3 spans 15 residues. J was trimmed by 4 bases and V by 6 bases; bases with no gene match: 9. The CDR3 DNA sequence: TGTGCCAGCAGCCTCCGGGACAGGGGCCGTTACGAGCAGTACTTC. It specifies CASSLRDRGRYEQYF.

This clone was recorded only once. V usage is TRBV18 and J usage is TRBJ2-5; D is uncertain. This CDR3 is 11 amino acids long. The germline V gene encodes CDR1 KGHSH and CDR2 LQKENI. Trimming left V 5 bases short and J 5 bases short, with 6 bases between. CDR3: CASSLSETQYF. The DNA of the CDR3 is TGTGCCAGCTCATTGTCGGAGACCCAGTACTTC.

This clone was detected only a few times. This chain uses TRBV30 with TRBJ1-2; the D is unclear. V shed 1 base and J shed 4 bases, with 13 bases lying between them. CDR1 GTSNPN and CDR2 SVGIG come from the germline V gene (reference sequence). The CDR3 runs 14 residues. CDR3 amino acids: CAWSEEGWSYGYTF. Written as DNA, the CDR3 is TGTGCCTGGAGTGAGGAAGGTTGGAGCTATGGCTACACCTTC.

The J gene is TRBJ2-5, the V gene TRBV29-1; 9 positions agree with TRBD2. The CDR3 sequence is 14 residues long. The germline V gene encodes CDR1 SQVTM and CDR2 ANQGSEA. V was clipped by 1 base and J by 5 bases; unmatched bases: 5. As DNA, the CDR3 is TGCAGCGTTGAAGGGGCTAGCGGGGTTGAGACCCAGTACTTC. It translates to CSVEGASGVETQYF.

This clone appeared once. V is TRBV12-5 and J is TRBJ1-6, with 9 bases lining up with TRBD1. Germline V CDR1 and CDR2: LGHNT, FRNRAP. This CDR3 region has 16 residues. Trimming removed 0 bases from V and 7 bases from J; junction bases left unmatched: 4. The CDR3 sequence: CASGLVLGQGNSPLHF. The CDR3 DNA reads TGTGCTAGTGGTTTGGTACTCGGACAGGGGAATTCACCCCTCCACTTT.

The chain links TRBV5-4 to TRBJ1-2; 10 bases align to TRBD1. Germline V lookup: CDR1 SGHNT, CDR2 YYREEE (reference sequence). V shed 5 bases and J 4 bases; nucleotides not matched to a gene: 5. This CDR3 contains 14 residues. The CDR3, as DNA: TGTGCCAGCAGGGGACAGGGGCTGGCCTATGGCTACACCTTC. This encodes CASRGQGLAYGYTF.

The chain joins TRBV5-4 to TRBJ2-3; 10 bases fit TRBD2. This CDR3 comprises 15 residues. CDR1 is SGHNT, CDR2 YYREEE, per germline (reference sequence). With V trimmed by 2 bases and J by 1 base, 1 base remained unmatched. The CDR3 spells CASSFSGGGTDTQYF. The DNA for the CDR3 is TGTGCCAGCAGCTTCAGCGGGGGGGGCACAGATACGCAGTATTTT.

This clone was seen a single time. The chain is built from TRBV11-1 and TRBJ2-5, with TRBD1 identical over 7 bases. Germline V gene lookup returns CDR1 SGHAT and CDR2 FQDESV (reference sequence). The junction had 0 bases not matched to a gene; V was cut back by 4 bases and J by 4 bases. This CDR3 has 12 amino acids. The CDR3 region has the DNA TGTGCCAGCAGCTACAGGGGAGAGACCCAGTACTTC. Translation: CASSYRGETQYF. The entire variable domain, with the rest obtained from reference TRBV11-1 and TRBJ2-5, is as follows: EAEVAQSPRYKITEKSQAVAFWCDPISGHATLYWYRQILGQGPELLVQFQDESVVDDSQLPKDRFSAERLKGVDSTLKIQPAELGDSAMYLCASSYRGETQYFGPGTRLLVL.

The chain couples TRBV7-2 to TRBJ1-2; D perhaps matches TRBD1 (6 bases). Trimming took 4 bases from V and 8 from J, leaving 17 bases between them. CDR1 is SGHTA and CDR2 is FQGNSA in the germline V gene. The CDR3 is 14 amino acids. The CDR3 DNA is TGTGCCAGCAGCTCCCCGGGGGGCGTAAGAGGCTACACCTTC. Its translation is CASSSPGGVRGYTF.

The CDR3 DNA follows: TGTGCCAGCAGCCAACGCGGGCGGGATGAGGCTGAGCAGTTCTTC. This gives the protein CASSQRGRDEAEQFF. The V call is TRBV11-3, the J call TRBJ2-1; D perhaps matches TRBD2 (6 bases). This CDR3 region has 15 residues. CDR1 and CDR2 (germline): SGHNT, YENEEA. The V gene lost 5 bases and the J gene lost 9 bases, with 20 bases spanning the gap.

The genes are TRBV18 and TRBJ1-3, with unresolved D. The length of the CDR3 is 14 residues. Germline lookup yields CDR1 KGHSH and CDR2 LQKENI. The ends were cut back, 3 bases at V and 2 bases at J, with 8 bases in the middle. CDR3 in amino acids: CASSPQDAGNTIYF. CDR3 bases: TGTGCCAGCTCACCCCAGGATGCTGGAAACACCATATATTTT.

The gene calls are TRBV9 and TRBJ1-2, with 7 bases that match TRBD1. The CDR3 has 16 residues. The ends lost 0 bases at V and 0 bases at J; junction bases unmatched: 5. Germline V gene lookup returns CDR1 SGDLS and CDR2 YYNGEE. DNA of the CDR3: TGTGCCAGCAGCGTAGGGGACAGCATAGCTAACTATGGCTACACCTTC. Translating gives CASSVGDSIANYGYTF. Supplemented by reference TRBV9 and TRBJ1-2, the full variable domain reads DSGVTQTPKHLITATGQRVTLRCSPRSGDLSVYWYQQSLDQGLQFLIQYYNGEERAKGNILERFSAQQFPDLHSELNLSSLELGDSALYFCASSVGDSIANYGYTFGSGTRLTVV.

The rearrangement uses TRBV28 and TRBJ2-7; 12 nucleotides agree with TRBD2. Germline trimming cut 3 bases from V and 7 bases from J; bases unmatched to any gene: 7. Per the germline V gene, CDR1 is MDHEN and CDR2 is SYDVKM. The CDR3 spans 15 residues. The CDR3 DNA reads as TGTGCCAGCAGTTTTTGGGCTAGCGGGAGGGGGGAGCAGTACTTC. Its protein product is CASSFWASGRGEQYF.

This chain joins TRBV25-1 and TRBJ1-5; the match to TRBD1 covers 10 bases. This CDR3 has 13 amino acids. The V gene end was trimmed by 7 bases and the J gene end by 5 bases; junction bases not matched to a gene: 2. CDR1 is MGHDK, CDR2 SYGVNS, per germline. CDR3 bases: TGTGCCAGCACCGGGACAGGGGATCAGCCCCAGCATTTT. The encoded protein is CASTGTGDQPQHF.

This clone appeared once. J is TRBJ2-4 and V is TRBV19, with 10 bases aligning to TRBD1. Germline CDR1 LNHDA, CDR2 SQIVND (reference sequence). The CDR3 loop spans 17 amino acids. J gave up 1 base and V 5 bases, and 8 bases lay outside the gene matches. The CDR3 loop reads CASSLQGQGNAKNIQYF. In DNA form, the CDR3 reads TGTGCCAGTAGTCTCCAGGGACAGGGGAATGCCAAAAACATTCAGTACTTC.